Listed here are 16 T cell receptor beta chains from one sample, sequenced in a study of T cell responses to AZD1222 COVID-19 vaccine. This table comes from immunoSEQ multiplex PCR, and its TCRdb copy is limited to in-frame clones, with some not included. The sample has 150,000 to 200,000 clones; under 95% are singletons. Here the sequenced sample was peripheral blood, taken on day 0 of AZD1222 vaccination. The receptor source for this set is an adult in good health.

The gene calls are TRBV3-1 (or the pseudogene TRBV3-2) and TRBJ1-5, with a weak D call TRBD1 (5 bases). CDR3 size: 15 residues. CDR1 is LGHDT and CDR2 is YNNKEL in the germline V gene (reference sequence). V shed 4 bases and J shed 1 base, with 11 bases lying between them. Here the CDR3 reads CASSPGTGSNQPQHF. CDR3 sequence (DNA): TGTGCCAGCAGCCCTGGGACGGGAAGCAATCAGCCCCAGCATTTT.

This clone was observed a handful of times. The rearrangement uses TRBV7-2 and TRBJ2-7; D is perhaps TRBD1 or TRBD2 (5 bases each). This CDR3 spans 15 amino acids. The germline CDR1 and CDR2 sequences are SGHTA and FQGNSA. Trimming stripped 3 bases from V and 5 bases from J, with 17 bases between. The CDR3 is CASSFTRGVVDEQYF. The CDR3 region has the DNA TGTGCCAGCAGCTTTACCAGAGGGGTGGTCGACGAGCAGTACTTC.

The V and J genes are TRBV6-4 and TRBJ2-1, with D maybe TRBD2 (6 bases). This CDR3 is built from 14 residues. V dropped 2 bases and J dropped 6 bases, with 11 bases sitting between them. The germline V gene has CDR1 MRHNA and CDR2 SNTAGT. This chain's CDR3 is CASSDRGGGNEQFF. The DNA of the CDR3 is TGTGCCAGCAGTGACAGGGGAGGAGGCAATGAGCAGTTCTTC.

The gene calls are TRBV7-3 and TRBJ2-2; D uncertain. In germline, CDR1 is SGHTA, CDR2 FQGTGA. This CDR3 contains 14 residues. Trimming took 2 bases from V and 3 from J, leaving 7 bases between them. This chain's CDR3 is CASSLFPYTGELFF. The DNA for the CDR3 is TGTGCCAGCAGCTTATTTCCCTACACCGGGGAGCTGTTTTTT.

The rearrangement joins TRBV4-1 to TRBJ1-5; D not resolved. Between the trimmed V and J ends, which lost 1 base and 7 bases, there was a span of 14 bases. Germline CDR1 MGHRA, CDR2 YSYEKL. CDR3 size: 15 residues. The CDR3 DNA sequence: TGCGCCAGCAGCCAAGCCGGAGGGTTTTCGCAGCCCCAGCATTTT. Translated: CASSQAGGFSQPQHF.

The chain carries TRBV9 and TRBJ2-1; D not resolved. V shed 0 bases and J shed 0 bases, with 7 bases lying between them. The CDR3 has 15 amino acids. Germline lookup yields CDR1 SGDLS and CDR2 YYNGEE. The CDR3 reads CASSVEPSSYNEQFF. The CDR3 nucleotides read TGTGCCAGCAGCGTAGAGCCGAGCTCCTACAATGAGCAGTTCTTC.

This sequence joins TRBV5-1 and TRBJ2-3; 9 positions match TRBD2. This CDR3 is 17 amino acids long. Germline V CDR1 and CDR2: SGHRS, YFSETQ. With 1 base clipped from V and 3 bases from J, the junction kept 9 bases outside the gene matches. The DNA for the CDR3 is TGCGCCAGCAGCTTGAGGTCTAGCGGGGCTACTACAGATACGCAGTATTTT. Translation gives CASSLRSSGATTDTQYF.

CDR3 DNA: TGCGCCAGCAGGGTAGTGGATGAGCAGTTCTTC. This gives the protein CASRVVDEQFF. The chain uses TRBV5-1 and TRBJ2-1, with unresolved D. V lost 5 bases and J lost 8, with 8 bases in between. The CDR3 covers 11 residues. Looked up from germline, CDR1 is SGHRS and CDR2 is YFSETQ.

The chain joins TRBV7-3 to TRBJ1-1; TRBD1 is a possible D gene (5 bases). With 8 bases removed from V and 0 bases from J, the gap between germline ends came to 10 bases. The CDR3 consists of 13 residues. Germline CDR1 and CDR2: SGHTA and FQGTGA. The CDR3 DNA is TGTGCCAGCTCCTCAGGGATGAACACTGAAGCTTTCTTT. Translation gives CASSSGMNTEAFF.

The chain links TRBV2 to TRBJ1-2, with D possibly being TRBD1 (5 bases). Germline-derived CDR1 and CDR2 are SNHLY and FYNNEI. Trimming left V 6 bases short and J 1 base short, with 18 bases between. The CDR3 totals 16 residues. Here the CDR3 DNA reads TGTGCCAGCAGAGAACACCTCCGGGGGAATAACTATGGCTACACCTTC. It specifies CASREHLRGNNYGYTF.

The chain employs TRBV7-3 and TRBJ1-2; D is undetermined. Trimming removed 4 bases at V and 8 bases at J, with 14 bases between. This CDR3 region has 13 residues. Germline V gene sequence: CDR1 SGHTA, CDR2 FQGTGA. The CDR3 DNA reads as TGTGCCAGCAGCTCTGAGGACGGCTTGGGCTACACCTTC. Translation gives CASSSEDGLGYTF.

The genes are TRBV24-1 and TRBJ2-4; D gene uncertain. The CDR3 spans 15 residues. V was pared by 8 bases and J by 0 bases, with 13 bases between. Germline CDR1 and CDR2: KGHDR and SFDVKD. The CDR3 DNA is TGTGCCACCAATCCCGGTATACTAGCCAAAAACATTCAGTACTTC. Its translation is CATNPGILAKNIQYF.

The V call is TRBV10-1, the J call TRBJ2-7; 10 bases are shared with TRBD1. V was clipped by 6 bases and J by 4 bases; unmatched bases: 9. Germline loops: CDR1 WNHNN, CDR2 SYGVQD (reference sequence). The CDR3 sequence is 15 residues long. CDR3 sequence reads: CASSGKGQGLYEQYF. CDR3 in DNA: TGCGCCAGCAGCGGGAAGGGACAGGGGCTGTACGAGCAGTACTTC.

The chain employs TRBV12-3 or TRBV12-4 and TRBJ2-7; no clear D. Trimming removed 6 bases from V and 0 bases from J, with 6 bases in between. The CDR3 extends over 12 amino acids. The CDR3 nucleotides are TGTGCCAGCAGGGTGGGCTCCTACGAGCAGTACTTC. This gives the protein CASRVGSYEQYF.

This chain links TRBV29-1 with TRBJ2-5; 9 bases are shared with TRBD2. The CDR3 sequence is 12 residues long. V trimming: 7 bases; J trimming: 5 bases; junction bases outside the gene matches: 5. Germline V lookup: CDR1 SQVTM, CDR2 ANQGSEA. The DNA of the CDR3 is TGCAGCGGCGGGAGGGCTTGGGAGACCCAGTACTTC. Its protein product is CSGGRAWETQYF.

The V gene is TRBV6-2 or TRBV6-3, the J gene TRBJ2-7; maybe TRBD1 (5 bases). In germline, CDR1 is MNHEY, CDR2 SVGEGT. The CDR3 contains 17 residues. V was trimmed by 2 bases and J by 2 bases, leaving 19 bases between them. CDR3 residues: CASSYGRVGAGTYEQYF. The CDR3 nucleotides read TGTGCCAGCAGTTACGGCAGAGTTGGGGCAGGGACCTACGAGCAGTACTTC.